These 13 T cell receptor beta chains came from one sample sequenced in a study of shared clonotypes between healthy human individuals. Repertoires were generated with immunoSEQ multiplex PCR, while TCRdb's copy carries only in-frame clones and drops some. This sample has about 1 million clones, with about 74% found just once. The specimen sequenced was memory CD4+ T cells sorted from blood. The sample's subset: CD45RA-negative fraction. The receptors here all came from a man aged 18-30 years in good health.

CDR3: CASSFGLNQPQHF. Written as DNA, the CDR3 is TGTGCCAGCAGCTTCGGGCTCAATCAGCCCCAGCATTTT. V gene TRBV7-3 combines with J gene TRBJ1-5; D is uncertain. Germline CDR1 and CDR2: SGHTA and FQGTGA. This CDR3 is 13 amino acids long. Trimming took off 3 bases at V and 3 bases at J, with 6 bases between the two ends. The full variable domain, completed using reference TRBV7-3 and TRBJ1-5, is GAGVSQTPSNKVTEKGKYVELRCDPISGHTALYWYRQSLGQGPEFLIYFQGTGAADDSGLPNDRFFAVRPEGSVSTLKIQRTERGDSAVYLCASSFGLNQPQHFGDGTRLSIL.

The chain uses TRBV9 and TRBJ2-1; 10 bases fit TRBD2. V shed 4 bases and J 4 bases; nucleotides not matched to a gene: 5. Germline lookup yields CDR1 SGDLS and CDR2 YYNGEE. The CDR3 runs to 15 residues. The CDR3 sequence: CASSPSSGGYNEQFF. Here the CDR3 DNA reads TGTGCCAGCAGCCCGTCTAGCGGGGGTTACAATGAGCAGTTCTTC.

The CDR3 DNA sequence: TGTGCCAGCAGCGTAGAAGGGGCCCTGACTTCTGAAGCTTTCTTT. Its protein is CASSVEGALTSEAFF. This sequence joins TRBV9 and TRBJ1-1, with D possibly being TRBD1 (5 bases). The CDR3 length is 15 residues. Trimming took 0 bases from V and 6 from J, leaving 15 bases between them. CDR1 is SGDLS, CDR2 YYNGEE, per germline.

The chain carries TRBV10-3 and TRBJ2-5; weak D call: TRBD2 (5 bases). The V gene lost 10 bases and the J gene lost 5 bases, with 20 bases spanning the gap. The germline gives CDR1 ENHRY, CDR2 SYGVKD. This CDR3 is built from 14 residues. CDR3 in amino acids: CATRVGAAGETQYF. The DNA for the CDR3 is TGTGCCACCCGGGTCGGAGCGGCAGGCGAGACCCAGTACTTC.

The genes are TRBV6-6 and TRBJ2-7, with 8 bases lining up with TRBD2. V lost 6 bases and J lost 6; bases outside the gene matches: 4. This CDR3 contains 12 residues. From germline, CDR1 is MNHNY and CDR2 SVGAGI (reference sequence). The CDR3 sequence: CASSRRGGEQYF. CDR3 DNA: TGTGCCAGCAGCCGTCGGGGGGGCGAGCAGTACTTC.

The CDR3: CASSPMGGVSSYEQYF. DNA for the CDR3: TGTGCCAGCAGCCCCATGGGAGGGGTTTCATCCTACGAGCAGTACTTC. The chain couples TRBV7-3 to TRBJ2-7; 7 bases fit TRBD2. Germline CDR1 and CDR2: SGHTA and FQGTGA. The CDR3 length is 16 residues. V was clipped by 5 bases and J by 1 base; unmatched bases: 11.

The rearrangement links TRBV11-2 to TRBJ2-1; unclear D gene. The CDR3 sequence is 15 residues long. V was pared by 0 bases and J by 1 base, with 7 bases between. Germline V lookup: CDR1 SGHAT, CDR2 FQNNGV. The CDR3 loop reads CASSLEDGSYNEQFF. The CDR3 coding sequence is TGTGCCAGCAGCTTAGAGGACGGTTCCTACAATGAGCAGTTCTTC.

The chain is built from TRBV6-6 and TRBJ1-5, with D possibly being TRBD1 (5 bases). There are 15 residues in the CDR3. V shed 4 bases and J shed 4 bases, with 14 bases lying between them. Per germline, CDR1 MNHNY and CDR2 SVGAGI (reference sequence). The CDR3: CASSSGTDRNQPQHF. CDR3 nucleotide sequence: TGTGCCAGCAGTTCTGGGACGGATCGGAATCAGCCCCAGCATTTT.

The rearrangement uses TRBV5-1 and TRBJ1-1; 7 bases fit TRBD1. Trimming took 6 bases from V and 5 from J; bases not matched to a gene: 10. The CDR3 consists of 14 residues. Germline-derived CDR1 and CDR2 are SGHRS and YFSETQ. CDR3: CASTEGGIKTEAFF. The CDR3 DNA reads TGCGCCAGCACCGAAGGGGGCATTAAGACTGAAGCTTTCTTT.

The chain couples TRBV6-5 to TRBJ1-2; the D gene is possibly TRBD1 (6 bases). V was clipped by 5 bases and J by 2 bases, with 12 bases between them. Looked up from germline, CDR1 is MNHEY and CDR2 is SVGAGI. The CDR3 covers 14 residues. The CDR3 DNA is TGTGCCAGCAGTCCCCGGACAGAAAACTATGGCTACACCTTC. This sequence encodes CASSPRTENYGYTF.

The CDR3 DNA follows: TGTGCCAGCAGCTTAGGAGCAGGGAGAGAGACCCAGTACTTC. As protein: CASSLGAGRETQYF. The rearrangement uses TRBV7-3 and TRBJ2-5, with D perhaps TRBD1 or TRBD2 (5 bases each). Germline CDR1 SGHTA, CDR2 FQGTGA. V was shortened by 2 bases and J by 4 bases, with 11 bases between the two germline ends. The CDR3 is 14 amino acids.

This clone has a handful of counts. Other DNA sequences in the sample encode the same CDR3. Here the CDR3 DNA reads TGTGCCAGCACCAAGGGGCTCTCCTACGAGCAGTACTTC. It translates to CASTKGLSYEQYF. This chain joins TRBV6-1 and TRBJ2-7, with a tentative D call TRBD1 (5 bases). The ends were cut back, 7 bases at V and 0 bases at J, with 10 bases in the middle. Germline V gene lookup returns CDR1 MNHNS and CDR2 SASEGT. CDR3 length: 13 residues.

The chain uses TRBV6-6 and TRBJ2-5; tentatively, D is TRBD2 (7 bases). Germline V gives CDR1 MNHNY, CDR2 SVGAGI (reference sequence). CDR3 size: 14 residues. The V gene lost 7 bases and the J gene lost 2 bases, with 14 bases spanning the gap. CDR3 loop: CASKGGGSQETQYF. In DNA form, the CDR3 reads TGTGCCAGCAAGGGGGGGGGTTCTCAAGAGACCCAGTACTTC.